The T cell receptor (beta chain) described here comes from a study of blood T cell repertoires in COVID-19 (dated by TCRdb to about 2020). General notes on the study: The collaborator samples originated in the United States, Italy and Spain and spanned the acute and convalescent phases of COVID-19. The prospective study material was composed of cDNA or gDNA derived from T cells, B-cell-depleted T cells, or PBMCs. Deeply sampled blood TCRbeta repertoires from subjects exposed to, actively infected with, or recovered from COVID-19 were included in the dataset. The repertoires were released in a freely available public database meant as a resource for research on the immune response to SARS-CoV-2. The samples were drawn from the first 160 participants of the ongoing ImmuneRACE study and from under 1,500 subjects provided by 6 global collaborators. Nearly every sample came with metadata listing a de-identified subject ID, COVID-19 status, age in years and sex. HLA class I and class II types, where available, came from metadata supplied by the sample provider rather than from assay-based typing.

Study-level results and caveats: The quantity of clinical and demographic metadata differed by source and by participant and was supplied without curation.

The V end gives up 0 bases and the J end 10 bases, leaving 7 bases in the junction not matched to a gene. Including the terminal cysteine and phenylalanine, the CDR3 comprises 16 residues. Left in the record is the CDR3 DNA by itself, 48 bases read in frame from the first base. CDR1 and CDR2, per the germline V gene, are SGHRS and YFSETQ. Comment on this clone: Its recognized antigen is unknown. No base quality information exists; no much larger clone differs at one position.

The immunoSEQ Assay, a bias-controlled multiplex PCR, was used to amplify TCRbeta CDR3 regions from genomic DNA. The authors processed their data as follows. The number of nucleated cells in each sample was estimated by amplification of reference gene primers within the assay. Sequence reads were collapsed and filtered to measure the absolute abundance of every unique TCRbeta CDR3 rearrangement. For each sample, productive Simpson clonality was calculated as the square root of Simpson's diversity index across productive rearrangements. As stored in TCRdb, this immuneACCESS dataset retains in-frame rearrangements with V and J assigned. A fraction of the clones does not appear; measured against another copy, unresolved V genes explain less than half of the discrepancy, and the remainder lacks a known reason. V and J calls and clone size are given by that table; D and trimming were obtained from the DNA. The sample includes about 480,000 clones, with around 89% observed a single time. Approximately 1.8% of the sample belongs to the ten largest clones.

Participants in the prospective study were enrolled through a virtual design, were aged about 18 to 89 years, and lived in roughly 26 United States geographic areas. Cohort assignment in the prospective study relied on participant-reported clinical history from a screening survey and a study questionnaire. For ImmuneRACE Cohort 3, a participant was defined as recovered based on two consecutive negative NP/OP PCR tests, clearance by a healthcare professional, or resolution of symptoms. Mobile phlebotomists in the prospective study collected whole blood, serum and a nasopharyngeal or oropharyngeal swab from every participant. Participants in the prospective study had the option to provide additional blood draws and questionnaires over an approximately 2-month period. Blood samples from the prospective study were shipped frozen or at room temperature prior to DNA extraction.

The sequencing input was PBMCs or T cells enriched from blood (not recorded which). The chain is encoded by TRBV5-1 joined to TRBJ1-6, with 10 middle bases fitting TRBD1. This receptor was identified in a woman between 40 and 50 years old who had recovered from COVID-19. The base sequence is TGCGCCAGCAGCTTGGGTGGGACAGGGGATCGCTCACCCCTCCACTTT. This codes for CASSLGGTGDRSPLHF.